The rows below give T cell receptor beta chains drawn from one sample of a study of T cell repertoires in cytomegalovirus infection. TCRdb processed the reads anew with MiXCR; each CDR3 protein has one entry. The sample includes about 100,000 distinct CDR3 sequences, less than 25% of them seen just once. The sample consisted of CD8+ T cells from PBMCs. Receptor source: a human donor in good health (CMV status not recorded). Some clones in this sample may be carry-over from other donors' samples. Both conserved end residues are part of each CDR3. D genes are given only for firm matches. Clone sizes are given selectively: once, few, many, or a class where the clone is expanded.

TRBD2 TRBJ2-3 14 - TRBV20-1 CSATGLAATDTQYF TGCAGTGCCACCGGACTAGCGGCAACAGATACGCAGTATTTT
TRBD1 TRBJ1-1 17 - TRBV6-2/TRBV6-3 CASSYISAGGPYTEAFF TGTGCCAGCAGTTATATTTCGGCAGGGGGACCCTACACTGAAGCTTTCTTT
- TRBJ2-7 11 - TRBV3-1 CASSRSDEQYF TGTGCCAGCAGCCGAAGCGACGAGCAGTACTTC
- TRBJ2-6 17 few TRBV14 CASSHLLADSGANVLTF TGTGCCAGCAGCCATTTACTGGCCGACTCTGGGGCCAACGTCCTGACTTTC
- TRBJ2-3 13 few TRBV18 CASSPPGLTQWDF TGTGCCAGCTCACCACCGGGCCTTACGCAGTGGGATTTT
- TRBJ2-2 13 - TRBV5-1 CASSPEGHGELFF TGCGCCAGCAGCCCTGAGGGTCACGGGGAGCTGTTTTTT
- TRBJ1-1 15 few TRBV6-1 CASSPLTTGFREAFF TGTGCCAGCAGTCCTCTTACAACAGGGTTCAGGGAAGCTTTCTTT
- TRBJ2-4 13 few TRBV19 CASSIDSWDIQYF TGTGCCAGTAGTATAGATTCCTGGGACATTCAGTACTTC
TRBD1 TRBJ1-6 14 - TRBV10-3 CAIRETGGNSPLHF TGTGCCATCAGGGAGACAGGGGGTAATTCACCCCTCCACTTT
TRBD2 TRBJ2-5 18 - TRBV12-3/TRBV12-4 CASSLWLAGGPGEETQYF TGTGCCAGCAGTTTATGGCTAGCGGGAGGGCCGGGGGAAGAGACCCAGTACTTC
TRBD2 TRBJ2-2 21 many TRBV7-2 CASSFSGRTTIGFSNTGELFF TGTGCCAGCAGCTTTAGCGGGAGGACCACAATTGGATTTTCGAACACCGGGGAGCTGTTTTTT
- TRBJ2-7 11 few TRBV7-9 CASSFAAEQYF TGTGCCAGCAGCTTCGCGGCCGAGCAGTACTTC
TRBD1 TRBJ1-1 16 few TRBV2 CAGGGQEDRGNTEAFF TGTGCCGGTGGGGGCCAAGAGGACAGGGGAAACACTGAAGCTTTCTTT
- TRBJ2-5 15 few TRBV7-9 CASSLGPTLQETQYF TGTGCCAGCAGCTTAGGGCCGACCCTCCAAGAGACCCAGTACTTC
TRBD1 TRBJ2-3 19 many TRBV28 CASSSLDRDREGLEDTQYF TGTGCCAGCAGCTCCTTGGATAGGGACAGGGAGGGGTTGGAAGATACGCAGTATTTT
- TRBJ1-2 14 many TRBV20-1 CSARGGGVNYGYTF TGCAGTGCTAGAGGAGGTGGGGTCAACTATGGCTACACCTTC
TRBD2 TRBJ2-3 14 - TRBV20-1 CSAGTSGGGDTQYF TGCAGTGCTGGAACTAGCGGGGGGGGAGATACGCAGTATTTT
TRBD2 TRBJ2-7 14 - TRBV10-2 CASSQGTSRYEQYF TGCGCCAGCAGTCAAGGGACTAGCAGATACGAGCAGTACTTC
TRBD1 TRBJ1-1 14 few TRBV5-4 CASSPGDRITEAFF TGTGCCAGCAGCCCAGGGGACAGAATCACTGAAGCTTTCTTT
TRBD2 TRBJ2-2 17 many TRBV7-8 CASSVTGTSGNTGELFF TGTGCCAGCAGCGTAACCGGGACTAGCGGAAACACCGGGGAGCTGTTTTTT
TRBD2 TRBJ2-3 16 few TRBV13 CASSLGTSGNPDTQYF TGTGCCAGCAGCTTGGGGACTAGCGGGAACCCAGATACGCAGTATTTT
- TRBJ2-2 14 - TRBV7-6 CASSPPEEVGELFF TGTGCCAGCAGCCCCCCGGAGGAGGTCGGGGAGCTGTTTTTT
- TRBJ1-2 14 - TRBV18 CASSPPDDSQGYTF TGTGCCAGCTCACCACCGGATGACAGTCAAGGCTACACCTTC
TRBD2 TRBJ2-1 15 - TRBV4-3 CASSQGTSGYNEQFF TGCGCCAGCAGCCAAGGGACTAGCGGTTACAATGAGCAGTTCTTC
- TRBJ2-3 13 - TRBV2 CASSERGMDTQYF TGTGCCAGCAGTGAACGGGGGATGGATACGCAGTATTTT
- TRBJ2-7 12 many TRBV7-2 CASSLGVYEQYF TGTGCCAGCAGCTTAGGGGTGTACGAGCAGTACTTC
- TRBJ2-2 13 many TRBV5-1 CASSLVDTGELFF TGCGCCAGCAGCTTGGTTGACACCGGGGAGCTGTTTTTT
- TRBJ2-7 16 - TRBV14 CASSQARQSGIHEQYF TGTGCCAGCAGCCAGGCTCGGCAGTCTGGCATCCACGAGCAGTACTTC
TRBD2 TRBJ2-1 18 few TRBV4-2 CASSQEGLAGGPLNEQFF TGTGCCAGCAGCCAAGAAGGGCTAGCGGGGGGACCCCTCAATGAGCAGTTCTTC
- TRBJ2-7 16 - TRBV7-6 CASSLGDPRSNYEQYF TGTGCCAGCAGCTTAGGGGACCCCAGGTCAAACTACGAGCAGTACTTC
- TRBJ1-3 14 few TRBV20-1 CSARDRYVGNTIYF TGCAGTGCTAGAGATCGCTACGTCGGAAACACCATATATTTT
- TRBJ2-3 15 - TRBV14 CASSLWGGPTDTQYF TGTGCCAGCAGCCTATGGGGGGGGCCGACAGATACGCAGTATTTT
TRBD1 TRBJ2-1 16 few TRBV7-9 CASSISGTGINNEQFF TGTGCCAGCAGCATCTCCGGGACAGGGATCAACAATGAGCAGTTCTTC
TRBD2 TRBJ2-5 14 - TRBV9 CASSASGGQETQYF TGTGCCAGCAGCGCTAGCGGGGGGCAAGAGACCCAGTACTTC
TRBD1 TRBJ2-7 12 - TRBV10-3 CAIRQGSYEQYF TGTGCCATCAGACAGGGGTCCTACGAGCAGTACTTC
TRBD2 TRBJ2-7 13 - TRBV7-9 CASSPAGAGEQYF TGTGCCAGCAGCCCAGCGGGAGCAGGCGAGCAGTACTTC
- TRBJ2-1 13 once TRBV15 CATQGTPGDEQFF TGTGCCACCCAGGGGACGCCCGGCGATGAGCAGTTCTTC
TRBD1 TRBJ1-5 16 - TRBV10-3 CAISESGQGLRQPQHF TGTGCCATCAGTGAGTCGGGACAGGGTTTACGACAGCCCCAGCATTTT
- TRBJ1-2 17 - TRBV19 CASSIDPDIFYYYGYTF TGTGCCAGTAGTATAGACCCTGACATCTTCTACTACTATGGCTACACCTTC
- TRBJ2-7 14 few TRBV7-6 CASSLEGGYYEQYF TGTGCCAGCAGCTTAGAAGGGGGGTACTACGAGCAGTACTTC
- TRBJ2-7 12 - TRBV29-1 CSVDGGSYEQYF TGCAGCGTTGATGGCGGCTCCTACGAGCAGTACTTC
- TRBJ1-1 15 few TRBV30 CAWRAPKGVNTEAFF TGTGCCTGGAGGGCCCCCAAAGGGGTGAACACTGAAGCTTTCTTT
TRBD2 TRBJ2-1 13 - TRBV24-1 CATSVATSGARFF TGTGCCACCAGTGTTGCGACTAGCGGGGCTCGGTTCTTC
TRBD1 TRBJ2-7 13 few TRBV5-5 CASSFDRVHEQYF TGTGCCAGCAGCTTCGACAGGGTCCACGAGCAGTACTTC
TRBD2 TRBJ2-5 13 few TRBV20-1 CSAAGGNQETQYF TGCAGTGCAGCGGGGGGGAACCAAGAGACCCAGTACTTC
TRBD2 TRBJ2-3 18 - TRBV7-9 CASSSGIQRGVRRHTQYF TGTGCCAGCAGCTCCGGAATTCAGCGGGGGGTCCGGCGGCATACGCAGTATTTT
TRBD2 TRBJ2-1 14 few TRBV29-1 CSVEEGLAYNEQFF TGCAGCGTTGAAGAGGGACTAGCGTACAATGAGCAGTTCTTC
TRBD2 TRBJ2-3 13 - TRBV13 CASSMGGTDTQYF TGTGCCAGCAGCATGGGAGGGACAGATACGCAGTATTTT
TRBD2 TRBJ2-7 16 few TRBV7-2 CASSLGLSGRGYEQYF TGTGCCAGCAGCTTAGGCTTGAGCGGGAGGGGGTACGAGCAGTACTTC
- TRBJ2-1 18 few TRBV28 CASSTLTSSGNSYNEQFF TGTGCCAGCAGTACCCTGACTAGTTCGGGCAACTCCTACAATGAGCAGTTCTTC
- TRBJ2-5 14 many TRBV6-2/TRBV6-3 CASSIGTPQETQYF TGTGCCAGCAGCATCGGGACACCGCAAGAGACCCAGTACTTC
- TRBJ1-5 14 few TRBV20-1 CSAREGYSNQPQHF TGCAGTGCTAGGGAGGGGTATAGCAATCAGCCCCAGCATTTT
- TRBJ2-5 13 many TRBV7-2 CASSLEIGETQYF TGTGCCAGCAGCTTAGAGATCGGAGAGACCCAGTACTTC
- TRBJ2-1 13 few TRBV11-3 CASSLNTANEQFF TGTGCCAGCAGCTTGAATACCGCCAATGAGCAGTTCTTC
- TRBJ1-6 14 many TRBV28 CASSLGLSGSPLHF TGTGCCAGCAGTTTAGGGCTCTCTGGGTCACCCCTCCACTTT